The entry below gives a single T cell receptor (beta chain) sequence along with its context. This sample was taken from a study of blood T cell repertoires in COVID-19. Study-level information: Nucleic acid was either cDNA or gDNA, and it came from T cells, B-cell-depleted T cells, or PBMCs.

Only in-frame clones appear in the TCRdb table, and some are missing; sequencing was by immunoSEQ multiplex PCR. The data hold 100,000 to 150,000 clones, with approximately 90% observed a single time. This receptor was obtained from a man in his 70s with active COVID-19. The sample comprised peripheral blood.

In DNA form, the CDR3 reads TGTGCCAGCAGTCGAAACTGGGACAGCATCTACAATGAGCAGTTCTTC. It encodes CASSRNWDSIYNEQFF. This rearrangement joins TRBV25-1 to TRBJ2-1; 7 nucleotides line up with TRBD1. This CDR3 is built from 16 residues. The trim removed 5 bases at V and 3 bases at J, leaving 10 bases unmatched. The germline CDR1 and CDR2 sequences are MGHDK and SYGVNS.